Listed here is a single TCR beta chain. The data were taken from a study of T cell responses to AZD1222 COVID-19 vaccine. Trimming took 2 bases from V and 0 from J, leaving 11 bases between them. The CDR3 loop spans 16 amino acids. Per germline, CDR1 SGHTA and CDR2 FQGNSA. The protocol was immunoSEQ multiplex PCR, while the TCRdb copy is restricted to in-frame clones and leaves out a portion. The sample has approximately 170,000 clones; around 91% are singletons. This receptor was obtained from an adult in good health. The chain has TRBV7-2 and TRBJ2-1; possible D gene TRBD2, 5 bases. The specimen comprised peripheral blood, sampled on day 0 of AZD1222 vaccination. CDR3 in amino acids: CASSLRSGLSYNEQFF. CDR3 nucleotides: TGTGCCAGCAGCTTAAGGAGCGGCCTCTCCTACAATGAGCAGTTCTTC.